This entry features one TCR beta chain sequence. This clonotype came up a few times. The specificity of this receptor is unknown. No much larger clonotype is one base removed from it; base qualities were not supplied. The germline V gene encodes CDR1 SGHRS and CDR2 YFSETQ. The CDR3 holds 16 amino acids from the cysteine to the phenylalanine. This entry keeps only the CDR3 DNA: 48 bases, framed from base 1. For this chain, trimming is 2 bases at the V end and 2 bases at the J end, and the number of junction bases without a gene match is 2. The data were obtained in a study of T cell repertoires in cytomegalovirus infection (dated 2019 in TCRdb). In the study overall: Donor HLA type was relevant to the analysis, because carriage of CMV infection together with the matching HLA type was indicated by public TCR beta signatures. What the research found in general, with its limitations: In both this cohort and an independent roughly 400-donor cohort, the cumulative frequency of public TCR beta family members distinguished carriers of CMV infection plus the relevant HLA type. The ex vivo response was dominated by HLA-C-restricted CMV-specific TCR beta clonotypes, which also provided the single most frequent clonotype in two of eight donors.

The data were produced on an Illumina HiSeq 1500. The raw public data were reprocessed by TCRdb itself: fastp quality trimming at Q25, MiXCR clonotype calling, in-frame beta chains only. Rows are combined by CDR3 protein, so each entry shows the most common genes and DNA. The sample profile shows 200,000 to 300,000 distinct CDR3 sequences; roughly 13% of them were found once. Of the sample, around 8.7% is held by the ten largest clones. The sequenced sample was PBMCs. The TCR was taken from a human donor in good health (CMV status not recorded). Some clones in this sample may be carry-over from other donors' samples. The chain employs TRBV5-1 and TRBJ2-5; 14 nucleotides in the junction match TRBD2. The CDR3 reads CASSFGLAGGQETQYF. The DNA sequence reads TGCGCCAGCAGCTTTGGACTAGCGGGAGGTCAAGAGACCCAGTACTTC.